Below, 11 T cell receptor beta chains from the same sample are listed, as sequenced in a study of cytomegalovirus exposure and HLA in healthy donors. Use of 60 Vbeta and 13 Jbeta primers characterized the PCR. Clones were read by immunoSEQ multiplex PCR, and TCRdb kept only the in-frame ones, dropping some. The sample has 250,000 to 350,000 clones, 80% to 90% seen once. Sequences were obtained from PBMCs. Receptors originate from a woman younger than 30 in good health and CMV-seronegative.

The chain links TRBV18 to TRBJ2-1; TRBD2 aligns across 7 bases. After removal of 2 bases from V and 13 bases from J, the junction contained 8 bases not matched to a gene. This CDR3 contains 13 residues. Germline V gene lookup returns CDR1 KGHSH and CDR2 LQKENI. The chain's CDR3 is CASSPDTRTSQFF. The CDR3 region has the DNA TGTGCCAGCTCACCAGACACCCGGACTAGTCAGTTCTTC.

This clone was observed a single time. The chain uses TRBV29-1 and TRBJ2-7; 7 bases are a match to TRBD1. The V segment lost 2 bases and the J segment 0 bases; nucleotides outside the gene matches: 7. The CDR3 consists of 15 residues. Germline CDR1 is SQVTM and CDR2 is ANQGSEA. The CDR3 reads CSVERLDRSSYEQYF. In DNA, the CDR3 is TGCAGCGTTGAACGGCTGGACAGGAGCTCCTACGAGCAGTACTTC.

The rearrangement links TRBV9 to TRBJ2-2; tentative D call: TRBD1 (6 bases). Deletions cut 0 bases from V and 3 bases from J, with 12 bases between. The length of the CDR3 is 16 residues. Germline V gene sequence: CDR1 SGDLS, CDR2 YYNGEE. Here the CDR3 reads CASSVGASGDTGELFF. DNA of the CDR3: TGTGCCAGCAGCGTAGGGGCTTCAGGGGACACCGGGGAGCTGTTTTTT.

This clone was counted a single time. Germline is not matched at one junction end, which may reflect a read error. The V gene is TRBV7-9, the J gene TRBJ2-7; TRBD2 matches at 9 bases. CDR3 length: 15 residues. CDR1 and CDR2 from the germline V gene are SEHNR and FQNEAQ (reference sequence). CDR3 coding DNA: TGTTCCAGCAGCCCCTTGGGAGGCGGGGGGGACGAGCAGTACTTC. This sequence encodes CSSSPLGGGGDEQYF.

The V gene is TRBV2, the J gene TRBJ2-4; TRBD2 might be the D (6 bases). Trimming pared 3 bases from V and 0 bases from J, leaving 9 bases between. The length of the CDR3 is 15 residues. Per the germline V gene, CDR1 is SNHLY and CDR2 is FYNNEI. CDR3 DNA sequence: TGTGCCAGCAGTGATTCGGGACTAGCCAAAAACATTCAGTACTTC. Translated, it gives CASSDSGLAKNIQYF.

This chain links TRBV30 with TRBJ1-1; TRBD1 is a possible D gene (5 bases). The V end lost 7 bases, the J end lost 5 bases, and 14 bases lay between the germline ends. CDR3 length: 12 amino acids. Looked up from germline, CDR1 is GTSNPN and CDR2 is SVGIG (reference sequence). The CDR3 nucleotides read TGTGCCTATTTCGGGGGGAAAACTGAAGCTTTCTTT. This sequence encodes CAYFGGKTEAFF.

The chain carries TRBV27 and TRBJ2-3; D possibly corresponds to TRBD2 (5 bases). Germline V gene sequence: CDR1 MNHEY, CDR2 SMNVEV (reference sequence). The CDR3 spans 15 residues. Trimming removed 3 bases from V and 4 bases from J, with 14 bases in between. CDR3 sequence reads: CASSFEGAVADTQYF. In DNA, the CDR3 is TGTGCCAGCAGTTTTGAGGGCGCAGTCGCAGATACGCAGTATTTT.

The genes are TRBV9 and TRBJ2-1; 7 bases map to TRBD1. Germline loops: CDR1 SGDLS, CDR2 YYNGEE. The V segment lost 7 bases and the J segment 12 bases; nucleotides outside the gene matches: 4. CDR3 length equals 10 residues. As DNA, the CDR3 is TGTGCCAGCGGTAACAGGGGGCAGTTCTTC. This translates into CASGNRGQFF. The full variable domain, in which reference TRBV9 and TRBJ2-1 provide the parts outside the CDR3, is DSGVTQTPKHLITATGQRVTLRCSPRSGDLSVYWYQQSLDQGLQFLIQYYNGEERAKGNILERFSAQQFPDLHSELNLSSLELGDSALYFCASGNRGQFFGPGTRLTVL.

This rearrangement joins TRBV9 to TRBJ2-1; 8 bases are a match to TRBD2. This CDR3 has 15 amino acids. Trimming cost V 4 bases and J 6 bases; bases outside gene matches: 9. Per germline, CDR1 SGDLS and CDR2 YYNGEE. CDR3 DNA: TGTGCCAGCAGCCCACGCGGGGGGCAAGCCAATGAGCAGTTCTTC. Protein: CASSPRGGQANEQFF.

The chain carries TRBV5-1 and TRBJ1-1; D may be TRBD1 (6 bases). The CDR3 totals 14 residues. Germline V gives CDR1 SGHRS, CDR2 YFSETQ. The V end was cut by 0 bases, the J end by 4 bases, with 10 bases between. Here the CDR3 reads CASSLVPGATEAFF. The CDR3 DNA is TGCGCCAGCAGCTTGGTGCCAGGGGCCACTGAAGCTTTCTTT. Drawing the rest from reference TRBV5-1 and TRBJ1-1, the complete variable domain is KAGVTQTPRYLIKTRGQQVTLSCSPISGHRSVSWYQQTPGQGLQFLFEYFSETQRNKGNFPGRFSGRQFSNSRSEMNVSTLELGDSALYLCASSLVPGATEAFFGQGTRLTVV.

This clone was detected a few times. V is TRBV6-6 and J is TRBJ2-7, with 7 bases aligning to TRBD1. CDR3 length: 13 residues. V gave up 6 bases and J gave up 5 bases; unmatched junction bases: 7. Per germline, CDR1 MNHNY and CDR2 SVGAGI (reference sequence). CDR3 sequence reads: CASSSTGFHEQYF. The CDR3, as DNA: TGTGCCAGCAGCTCGACAGGGTTCCACGAGCAGTACTTC.